Described below is a single TCR beta chain sequence and its context. A much larger clonotype is one base distant, so this may be a read error. The TCR beta profiling, which covered VDJ combination and CDR3 sequence, was carried out using genomic DNA as the template. MiXCR was run by TCRdb on the reads, yielding one entry per CDR3 protein. The sample includes some 140,000 distinct CDR3 sequences, just over 50% of them seen just once. These data come from a study of CD8+CD57+ T cells in acquired aplastic anemia. Sequenced patients had shown CD8+CD57+ cell expansion by flow cytometry. The sequence was obtained from a human donor with aplastic anemia. Source material: sorted CD4+, CD8+, or CD8+CD57+ T cells (not recorded which) from PBMCs.

For the CDR3, the DNA is TGTGCCAGCAGTTCACACTCGAACACTGAAGCTTTCTTT. This encodes CASSSHSNTEAFF. V and J are TRBV12-3 or TRBV12-4 and TRBJ1-1; D gene ambiguous. V lost 4 bases, J lost 1 base, and 7 bases lay in between. CDR3 length equals 13 residues.